This is a list of T cell receptor beta chains from one sample in a study of T-cell memory formation after mild COVID-19. Using its own MiXCR run on the 5' RACE reads, TCRdb lists one record per CDR3 protein. The sample gives 85,000 to 120,000 distinct CDR3 sequences, around 15% of which show up once; 28% is in the top ten. The sequencing sample was made of PBMCs or a T cell subset sorted from them (not recorded which). The source is an adult woman who had mild COVID-19 (a few samples of this study predate the infection). Cell type and time point are not known. Both conserved end residues are part of each CDR3. A D gene is named only where the DNA matches it firmly. Size values are once, few and many counts, or a class for expanded clones, and some rows have none.

abundance,d_gene,v_gene,j_gene,CDR3aa,CDR3nt
.,.,TRBV5-6,TRBJ1-1,CASSLEPTVQGEAFF,TGTGCCAGCAGCTTGGAACCGACAGTTCAGGGTGAAGCTTTCTTT
.,.,TRBV24-1,TRBJ2-5,CATSDYKTPMTEETQYF,TGTGCCACCAGTGATTATAAGACCCCCATGACTGAAGAGACCCAGTACTTC
few,.,TRBV6-6,TRBJ1-3,CASSDPRNTIYF,TGTGCCAGCAGTGACCCGAGAAACACCATATATTTT
.,.,TRBV2,TRBJ2-3,CASSGWTEHTDTQYF,TGTGCCAGCAGTGGGTGGACAGAGCACACAGATACGCAGTATTTT
.,.,TRBV5-1,TRBJ2-7,CASSLVGGGEQYF,TGCGCCAGCAGCTTGGTGGGCGGAGGCGAGCAGTACTTC
few,.,TRBV7-9,TRBJ1-1,CASSLVLREWNTEAFF,TGTGCCAGCAGCTTAGTCCTGCGGGAATGGAACACTGAAGCTTTCTTT
.,.,TRBV27,TRBJ2-3,CASSLEGVGTDTQYF,TGTGCCAGCAGTTTAGAGGGTGTCGGCACAGATACGCAGTATTTT
few,.,TRBV5-1,TRBJ2-7,CASSAGRNYEQYF,TGCGCCAGCAGTGCCGGACGGAACTACGAGCAGTACTTC
.,TRBD2,TRBV6-5,TRBJ2-2,CASSYSAGRELFF,TGTGCCAGCAGTTACTCAGCGGGAAGGGAGCTGTTTTTT
.,.,TRBV20-1,TRBJ2-7,CSATRGPPYEQYF,TGCAGTGCTACTCGCGGGCCTCCCTACGAGCAGTACTTC
.,.,TRBV5-1,TRBJ2-1,CASSRWTDYNEQFF,TGCGCCAGCAGCCGCTGGACAGACTACAATGAGCAGTTCTTC
many,.,TRBV29-1,TRBJ1-1,CSVTIMNTEAFF,TGCAGCGTTACCATCATGAACACTGAAGCTTTCTTT
.,.,TRBV25-1,TRBJ2-7,CASSEVFTSYEQYF,TGTGCCAGCAGTGAGGTTTTCACCTCCTACGAGCAGTACTTC
few,.,TRBV7-9,TRBJ1-1,CASSYRQPEAFF,TGTGCCAGCAGCTACAGACAGCCTGAAGCTTTCTTT
.,.,TRBV3-1,TRBJ2-7,CASSQDLGLYEQYF,TGTGCCAGCAGCCAAGATCTAGGTCTCTACGAGCAGTACTTC
few,TRBD2,TRBV20-1,TRBJ2-1,CSARDLTSGTSPYNEQFF,TGCAGTGCTAGAGATTTAACGTCCGGGACTAGTCCTTACAATGAGCAGTTCTTC
.,.,TRBV12-3/TRBV12-4,TRBJ1-1,CASKGISGTEAFF,TGTGCCAGCAAAGGGATTTCGGGTACTGAAGCTTTCTTT
few,.,TRBV11-3,TRBJ2-7,CASSLGLRDYGFYEQYF,TGTGCCAGCAGTCTAGGACTTCGTGACTACGGATTCTACGAGCAGTACTTC
.,TRBD2,TRBV4-3,TRBJ2-3,CASRTGLAGPTYTQYF,TGCGCCAGCAGGACCGGACTAGCGGGCCCTACATATACGCAGTATTTT
.,.,TRBV4-1,TRBJ2-3,CASSQNRLGDTQYF,TGCGCCAGCAGCCAAAACCGGTTGGGAGATACGCAGTATTTT
.,TRBD2,TRBV6-5,TRBJ2-4,CASSYFYGGASAKNIQYF,TGTGCCAGCAGTTACTTTTACGGGGGGGCGAGCGCCAAAAACATTCAGTACTTC
few,TRBD2,TRBV15,TRBJ2-7,CATGEGYEQYF,TGTGCCACGGGGGAGGGATACGAGCAGTACTTC
few,TRBD1,TRBV29-1,TRBJ1-2,CSVDGQDYGYTF,TGCAGCGTTGACGGACAGGACTATGGCTACACCTTC
.,.,TRBV7-9,TRBJ2-2,CASSLNGGQLGGELFF,TGTGCCAGCAGCTTAAATGGCGGGCAGCTTGGCGGGGAGCTGTTTTTT
few,.,TRBV10-3,TRBJ1-1,CAISGVYRENTEAFF,TGTGCCATCAGTGGTGTGTATAGGGAGAACACTGAAGCTTTCTTT
.,.,TRBV12-3/TRBV12-4,TRBJ1-2,CASSLDVGGERVRYGYTF,TGTGCCAGCAGTTTAGACGTGGGGGGCGAAAGGGTTCGCTATGGCTACACCTTC
.,.,TRBV24-1,TRBJ1-5,CATSPGGGLNQPQHF,TGTGCCACCAGTCCAGGAGGGGGGCTCAATCAGCCCCAGCATTTT
few,.,TRBV11-3,TRBJ1-1,CASSRGGLNTEAFF,TGTGCCAGCAGCCGGGGGGGCCTGAACACTGAAGCTTTCTTT
many,.,TRBV13,TRBJ1-1,CASSPRDGTEAFF,TGTGCCAGCAGCCCTCGGGACGGCACTGAAGCTTTCTTT
.,TRBD2,TRBV4-3,TRBJ2-3,CASSLGTSGSTDTQYF,TGCGCCAGCAGCCTGGGGACTAGCGGAAGCACAGATACGCAGTATTTT
.,TRBD1,TRBV27,TRBJ2-5,CASSQTGGGETQYF,TGTGCCAGCAGCCAGACAGGGGGGGGAGAGACCCAGTACTTC
.,TRBD2,TRBV13,TRBJ2-7,CASSFRLAGGPGVWEQYF,TGTGCCAGCAGCTTCCGACTAGCGGGAGGGCCTGGGGTTTGGGAGCAGTACTTC
.,TRBD1,TRBV7-9,TRBJ2-3,CASSPTPGQVFTDTQYF,TGTGCCAGCAGCCCCACCCCGGGACAGGTATTCACAGATACGCAGTATTTT
few,.,TRBV4-1,TRBJ2-1,CASSQAGINNEQFF,TGCGCCAGCAGCCAAGCAGGGATCAACAATGAGCAGTTCTTC
.,.,TRBV7-9,TRBJ2-1,CASSSGRWSQSYNEQFF,TGTGCCAGCAGCTCCGGACGTTGGAGCCAAAGCTACAATGAGCAGTTCTTC
.,.,TRBV4-1,TRBJ2-3,CASSQGRANDTQYF,TGCGCCAGCAGCCAAGGAAGAGCCAACGATACGCAGTATTTT
.,.,TRBV19,TRBJ1-1,CASRTAPNTEAFF,TGTGCCAGTAGGACAGCCCCTAACACTGAAGCTTTCTTT
few,TRBD1,TRBV5-1,TRBJ2-1,CASSPGQGFEFF,TGCGCCAGCAGTCCCGGACAGGGGTTCGAGTTCTTC
.,.,TRBV14,TRBJ2-2,CASSQDPIGGSPGELFF,TGTGCCAGCAGCCAAGATCCCATCGGGGGCTCCCCCGGGGAGCTGTTTTTT
.,.,TRBV2,TRBJ2-7,CASRDAPYEQYF,TGTGCCAGCAGAGACGCCCCCTACGAGCAGTACTTC
.,.,TRBV7-8,TRBJ2-7,CASSPQGRSSYEQYF,TGTGCCAGCAGCCCCCAGGGGAGGAGCTCCTACGAGCAGTACTTC
.,.,TRBV7-9,TRBJ1-1,CASSSGQLAFF,TGTGCCAGCAGCTCAGGACAACTAGCTTTCTTT
few,.,TRBV10-3,TRBJ1-2,CAISESRQHGYGYTF,TGTGCCATCAGTGAGTCGAGACAGCACGGGTATGGCTACACCTTC
.,TRBD2,TRBV9,TRBJ2-1,CASSPDGREGSNEQFF,TGTGCCAGCAGCCCCGATGGGCGGGAGGGCTCCAATGAGCAGTTCTTC
few,.,TRBV21-1,TRBJ1-1,CASSKRLNTEAFF,TGTGCCAGCAGCAAAAGATTGAACACTGAAGCTTTCTTT
.,TRBD2,TRBV12-3/TRBV12-4,TRBJ2-7,CASSLTLAGAYEQYF,TGTGCCAGCAGCTTGACACTAGCGGGAGCCTACGAGCAGTACTTC
.,TRBD2,TRBV11-2,TRBJ2-1,CASSLGPALTSGNNEQFF,TGTGCCAGCAGCTTAGGACCCGCTCTCACTAGCGGAAACAATGAGCAGTTCTTC
few,.,TRBV7-9,TRBJ2-1,CASSLVGHAYEQFF,TGTGCCAGCAGCTTAGTAGGTCATGCCTATGAGCAGTTCTTC
.,.,TRBV29-1,TRBJ1-1,CSVETVEAFF,TGCAGCGTTGAAACGGTGGAAGCTTTCTTT
.,TRBD1,TRBV9,TRBJ1-2,CASSLTGAGYTF,TGTGCCAGCAGCCTCACAGGGGCTGGCTACACCTTC
few,.,TRBV25-1,TRBJ2-3,CASSEYWVGTDTQYF,TGTGCCAGCAGTGAATACTGGGTGGGCACAGATACGCAGTATTTT
few,.,TRBV24-1,TRBJ2-1,CATSDLAHGSSYNEQFF,TGTGCCACCAGTGACCTCGCTCACGGGTCCTCCTACAATGAGCAGTTCTTC
few,.,TRBV12-3/TRBV12-4,TRBJ2-3,CASSPELEPDTQYF,TGTGCCAGCAGCCCCGAACTAGAGCCAGATACGCAGTATTTT
many,TRBD2,TRBV5-6,TRBJ2-7,CASSVDGTTGRDEQYF,TGTGCCAGCAGCGTGGACGGGACTACTGGGCGGGACGAGCAGTACTTC
few,TRBD2,TRBV6-5,TRBJ2-5,CASSQTSGPLGETQYF,TGTGCCAGCAGCCAGACTAGCGGCCCCCTAGGGGAGACCCAGTACTTC
.,.,TRBV4-3,TRBJ2-1,CASSQGIDEQFF,TGCGCCAGCAGCCAAGGTATCGATGAGCAGTTCTTC